This T cell receptor (beta chain) derives from a study of regulatory T cells in long-lasting Graves disease. Whole-study results and caveats: When disease was persistent, TRBV28, TRBJ1-2 and TRBJ2-5 were the favored segments.

To make TCR beta libraries, researchers used iRepertoire HTBI primers and Arm-PCR of CDR3 regions. TCRdb re-analysed the multiplex PCR reads in MiXCR, keeping a single row per CDR3 protein. The sample includes 350,000 to 450,000 distinct CDR3 sequences, 20% to 25% seen only once; the top ten take roughly 20%. Germline V lookup: CDR1 KGHSH, CDR2 LQKENI. The V gene lost 8 bases and the J gene lost 9 bases, with 17 bases spanning the gap. This CDR3 comprises 12 residues. Indicated time point: persistent/refractory GD, antithyroid drugs over 5 years with positive TRAb. Generation of the TCR library employed RNA extracted from PBMCs. From an endocrinology department in Xi'an, China, came the patients. EDTA tubes collected approximately 10 milliliters of peripheral blood. This clonotype was detected ten times or more. Its specificity is unknown.

The sample here was peripheral blood mononuclear cells (PBMCs), taken when the disease was refractory, from a patient treated with antithyroid drugs. The clonotype originates from a female donor with Graves disease. This rearrangement joins TRBV18 to TRBJ2-7; no clear D gene. CDR3 amino acids: CASGVSGNGQYF. In nucleotides, the CDR3 is TGTGCCAGCGGAGTTTCTGGAAACGGGCAGTACTTC. Combining the CDR3 with reference TRBV18 and TRBJ2-7 gives the whole variable domain NAGVMQNPRHLVRRRGQEARLRCSPMKGHSHVYWYRQLPEEGLKFMVYLQKENIIDESGMPKERFSAEFPKEGPSILRIQQVVRGDSAAYFCASGVSGNGQYFGPGTRLTVT.